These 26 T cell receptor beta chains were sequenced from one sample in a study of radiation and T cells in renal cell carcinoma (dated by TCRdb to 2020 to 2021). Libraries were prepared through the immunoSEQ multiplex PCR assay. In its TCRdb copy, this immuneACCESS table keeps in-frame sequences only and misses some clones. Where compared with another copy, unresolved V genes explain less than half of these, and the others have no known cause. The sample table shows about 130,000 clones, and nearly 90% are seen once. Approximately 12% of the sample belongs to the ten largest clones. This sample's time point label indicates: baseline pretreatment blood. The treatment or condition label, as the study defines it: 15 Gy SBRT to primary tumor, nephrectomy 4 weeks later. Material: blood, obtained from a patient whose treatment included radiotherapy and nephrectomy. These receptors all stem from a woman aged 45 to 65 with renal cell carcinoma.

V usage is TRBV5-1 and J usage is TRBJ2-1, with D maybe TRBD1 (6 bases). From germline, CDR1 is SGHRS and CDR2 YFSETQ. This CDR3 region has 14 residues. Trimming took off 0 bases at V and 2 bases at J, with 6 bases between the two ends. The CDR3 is CASSLGGPYNEQFF. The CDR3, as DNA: TGCGCCAGCAGCTTGGGGGGGCCCTACAATGAGCAGTTCTTC.

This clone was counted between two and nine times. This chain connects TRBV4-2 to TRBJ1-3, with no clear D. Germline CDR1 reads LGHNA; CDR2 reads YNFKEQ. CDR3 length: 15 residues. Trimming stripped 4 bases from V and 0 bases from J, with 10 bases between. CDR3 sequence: CASSLLISSGNTIYF. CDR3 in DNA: TGTGCCAGCAGCCTATTGATAAGCTCTGGAAACACCATATATTTT.

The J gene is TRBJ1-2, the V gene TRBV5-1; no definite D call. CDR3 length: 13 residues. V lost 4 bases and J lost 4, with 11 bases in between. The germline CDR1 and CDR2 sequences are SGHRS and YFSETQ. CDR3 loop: CASSPPSSYGYTF. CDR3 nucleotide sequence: TGCGCCAGCAGCCCCCCGTCTAGCTATGGCTACACCTTC.

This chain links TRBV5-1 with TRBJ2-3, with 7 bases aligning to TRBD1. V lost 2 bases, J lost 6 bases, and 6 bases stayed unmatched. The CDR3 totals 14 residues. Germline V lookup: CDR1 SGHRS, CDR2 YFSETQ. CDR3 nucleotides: TGCGCCAGCAGCTTCCAACAGGGGATGGATACGCAGTATTTT. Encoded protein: CASSFQQGMDTQYF.

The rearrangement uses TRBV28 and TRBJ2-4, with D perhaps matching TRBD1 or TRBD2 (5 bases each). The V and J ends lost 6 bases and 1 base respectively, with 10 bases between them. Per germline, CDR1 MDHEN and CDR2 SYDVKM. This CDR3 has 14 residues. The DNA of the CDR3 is TGTGCCAGCAGCTACGGGGCGGCCAAAAACATTCAGTACTTC. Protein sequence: CASSYGAAKNIQYF. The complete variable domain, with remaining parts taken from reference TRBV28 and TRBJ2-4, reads DVKVTQSSRYLVKRTGEKVFLECVQDMDHENMFWYRQDPGLGLRLIYFSYDVKMKEKGDIPEGYSVSREKKERFSLILESASTNQTSMYLCASSYGAAKNIQYFGAGTRLSVL.

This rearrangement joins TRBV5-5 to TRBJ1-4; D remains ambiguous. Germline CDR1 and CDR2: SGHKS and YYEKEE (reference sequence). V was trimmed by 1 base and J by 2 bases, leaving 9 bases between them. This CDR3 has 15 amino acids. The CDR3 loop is CASSLITGTNEKLFF. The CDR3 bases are TGTGCCAGCAGCTTGATTACGGGGACTAATGAAAAACTGTTTTTT.

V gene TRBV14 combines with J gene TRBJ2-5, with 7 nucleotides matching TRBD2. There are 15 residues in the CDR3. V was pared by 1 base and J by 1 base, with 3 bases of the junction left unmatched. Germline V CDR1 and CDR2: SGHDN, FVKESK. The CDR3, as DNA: TGTGCCAGCAGCCAAGCGGGGGGAATCCAAGAGACCCAGTACTTC. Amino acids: CASSQAGGIQETQYF.

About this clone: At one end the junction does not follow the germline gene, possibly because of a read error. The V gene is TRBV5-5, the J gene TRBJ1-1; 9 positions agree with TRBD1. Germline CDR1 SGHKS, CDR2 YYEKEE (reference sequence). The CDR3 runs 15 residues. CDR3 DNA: TGTGCCAGAAGCTTGGGACAGGGAATGAACACTGAAGCTTTCTTT. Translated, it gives CARSLGQGMNTEAFF.

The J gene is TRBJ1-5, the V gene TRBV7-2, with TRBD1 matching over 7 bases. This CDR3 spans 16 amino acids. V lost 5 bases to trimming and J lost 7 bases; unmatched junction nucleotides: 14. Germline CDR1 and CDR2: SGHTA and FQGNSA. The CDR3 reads CASSTPTGLAGQPQHF. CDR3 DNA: TGTGCCAGCAGCACCCCGACAGGGCTTGCGGGCCAGCCCCAGCATTTT.

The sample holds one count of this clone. CDR3 amino acids: CASRTVPLDSPLHF. DNA for the CDR3: TGTGCCAGTAGGACGGTTCCGCTGGACTCACCCCTCCACTTT. The rearrangement links TRBV19 to TRBJ1-6; D remains ambiguous. Germline V gene lookup returns CDR1 LNHDA and CDR2 SQIVND (reference sequence). The V end was cut by 6 bases, the J end by 10 bases, with 16 bases between. CDR3 length equals 14 residues.

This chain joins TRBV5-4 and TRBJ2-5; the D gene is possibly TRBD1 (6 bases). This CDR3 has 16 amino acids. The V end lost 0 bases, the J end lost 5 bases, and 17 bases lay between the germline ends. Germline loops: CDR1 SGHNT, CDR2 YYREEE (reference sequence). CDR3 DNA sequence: TGTGCCAGCAGCTTGGCCAAAGTACAGGGTCAGGAGACCCAGTACTTC. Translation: CASSLAKVQGQETQYF. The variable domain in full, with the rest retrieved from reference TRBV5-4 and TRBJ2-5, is ETGVTQSPTHLIKTRGQQVTLRCSSQSGHNTVSWYQQALGQGPQFIFQYYREEENGRGNFPPRFSGLQFPNYSSELNVNALELDDSALYLCASSLAKVQGQETQYFGPGTRLLVL.

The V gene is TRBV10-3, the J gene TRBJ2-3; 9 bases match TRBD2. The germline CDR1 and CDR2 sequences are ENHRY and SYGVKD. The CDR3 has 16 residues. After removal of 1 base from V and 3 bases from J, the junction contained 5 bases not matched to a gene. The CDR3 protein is CAISEFPSGETDTQYF. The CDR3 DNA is TGTGCCATCAGTGAGTTTCCTAGCGGGGAGACAGATACGCAGTATTTT.

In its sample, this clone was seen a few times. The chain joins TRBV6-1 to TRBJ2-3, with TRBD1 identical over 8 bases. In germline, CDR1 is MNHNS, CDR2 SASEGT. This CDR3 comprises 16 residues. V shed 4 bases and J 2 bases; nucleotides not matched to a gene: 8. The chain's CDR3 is CASSGAPGQVTDTQYF. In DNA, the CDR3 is TGTGCCAGCAGTGGAGCCCCGGGACAGGTCACAGATACGCAGTATTTT.

CDR3 protein: CASSYSGGSGSPLHF. The CDR3, as DNA: TGTGCCAGCAGTTACTCCGGGGGATCGGGTTCACCCCTCCACTTT. The chain recombines TRBV6-5 with TRBJ1-6; a weak D match, TRBD1 (5 bases). The CDR3 loop spans 15 amino acids. V was cut by 0 bases and J by 9 bases, with 12 bases left in between. From germline, CDR1 is MNHEY and CDR2 SVGAGI.

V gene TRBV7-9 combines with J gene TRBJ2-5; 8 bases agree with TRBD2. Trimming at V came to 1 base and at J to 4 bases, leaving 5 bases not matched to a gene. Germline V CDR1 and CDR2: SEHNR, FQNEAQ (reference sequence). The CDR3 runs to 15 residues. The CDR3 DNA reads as TGTGCCAGCAGCTTAGGAAGGACTAGCTCAGAGACCCAGTACTTC. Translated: CASSLGRTSSETQYF.

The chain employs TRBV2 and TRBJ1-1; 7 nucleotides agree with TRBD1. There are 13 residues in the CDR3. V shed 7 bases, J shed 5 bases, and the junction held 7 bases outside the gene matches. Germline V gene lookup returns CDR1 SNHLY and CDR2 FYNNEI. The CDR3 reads CASTMRGPTEAFF. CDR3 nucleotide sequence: TGTGCCAGCACCATGAGGGGGCCAACTGAAGCTTTCTTT.

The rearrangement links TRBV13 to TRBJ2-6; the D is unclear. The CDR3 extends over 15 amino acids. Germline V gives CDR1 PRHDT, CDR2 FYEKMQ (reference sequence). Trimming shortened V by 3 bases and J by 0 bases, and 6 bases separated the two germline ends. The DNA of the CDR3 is TGTGCCAGCAGCTTTAGTGCCTCTGGGGCCAACGTCCTGACTTTC. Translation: CASSFSASGANVLTF.

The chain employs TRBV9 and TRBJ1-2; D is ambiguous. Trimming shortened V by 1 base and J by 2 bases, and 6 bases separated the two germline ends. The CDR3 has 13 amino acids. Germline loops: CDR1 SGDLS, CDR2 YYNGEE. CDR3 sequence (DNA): TGTGCCAGCAGCGTATCCGGCAACTATGGCTACACCTTC. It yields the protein CASSVSGNYGYTF.

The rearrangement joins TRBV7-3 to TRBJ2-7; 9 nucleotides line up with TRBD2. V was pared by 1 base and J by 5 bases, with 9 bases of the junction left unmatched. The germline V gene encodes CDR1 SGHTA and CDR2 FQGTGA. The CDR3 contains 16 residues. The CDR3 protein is CASSLIGSGGPHEQYF. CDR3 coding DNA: TGTGCCAGCAGCTTAATAGGGAGCGGGGGGCCCCACGAGCAGTACTTC. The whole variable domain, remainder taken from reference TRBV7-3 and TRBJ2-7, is GAGVSQTPSNKVTEKGKYVELRCDPISGHTALYWYRQSLGQGPEFLIYFQGTGAADDSGLPNDRFFAVRPEGSVSTLKIQRTERGDSAVYLCASSLIGSGGPHEQYFGPGTRLTVT.

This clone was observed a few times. In DNA form, the CDR3 reads TGCGCCAGCAGCACCACCGGGACTAGCGGGGGGGCCGGTGACATTCAGTACTTC. Translated: CASSTTGTSGGAGDIQYF. This chain connects TRBV5-1 to TRBJ2-4; 16 nucleotides agree with TRBD2. With V trimmed by 4 bases and J by 8 bases, 12 bases remained unmatched. This CDR3 is built from 18 residues. CDR1 is SGHRS, CDR2 YFSETQ, per germline.

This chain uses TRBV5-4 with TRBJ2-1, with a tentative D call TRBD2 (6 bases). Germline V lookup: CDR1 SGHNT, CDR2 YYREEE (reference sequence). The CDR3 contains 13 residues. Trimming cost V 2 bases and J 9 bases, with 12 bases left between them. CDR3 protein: CASSLPSVGEQFF. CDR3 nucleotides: TGTGCCAGCAGCTTACCTAGCGTAGGTGAGCAGTTCTTC.

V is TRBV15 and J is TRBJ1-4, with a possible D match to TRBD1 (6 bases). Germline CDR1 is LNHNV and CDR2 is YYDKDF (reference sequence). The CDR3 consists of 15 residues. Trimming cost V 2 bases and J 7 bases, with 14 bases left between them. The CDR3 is CATSRQTGSAEKLFF. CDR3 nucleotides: TGTGCCACCAGCAGACAGACAGGAAGCGCTGAAAAACTGTTTTTT. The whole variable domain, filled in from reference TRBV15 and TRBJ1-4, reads DAMVIQNPRYQVTQFGKPVTLSCSQTLNHNVMYWYQQKSSQAPKLLFHYYDKDFNNEADTPDNFQSRRPNTSFCFLDIRSPGLGDTAMYLCATSRQTGSAEKLFFGSGTQLSVL.

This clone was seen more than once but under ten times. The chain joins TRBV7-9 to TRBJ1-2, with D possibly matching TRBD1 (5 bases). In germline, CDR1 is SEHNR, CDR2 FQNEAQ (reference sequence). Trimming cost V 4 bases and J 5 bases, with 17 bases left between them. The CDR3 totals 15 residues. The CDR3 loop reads CASSSQGNRGYGYTF. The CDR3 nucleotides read TGTGCCAGCAGCTCCCAGGGCAACCGAGGGTATGGCTACACCTTC.

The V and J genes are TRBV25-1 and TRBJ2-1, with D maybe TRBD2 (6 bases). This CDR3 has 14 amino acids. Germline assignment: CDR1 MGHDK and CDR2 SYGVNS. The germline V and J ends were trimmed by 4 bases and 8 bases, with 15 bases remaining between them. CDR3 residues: CASSGRGFSDEQFF. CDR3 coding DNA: TGTGCCAGCAGTGGGAGGGGTTTTTCGGATGAGCAGTTCTTC.

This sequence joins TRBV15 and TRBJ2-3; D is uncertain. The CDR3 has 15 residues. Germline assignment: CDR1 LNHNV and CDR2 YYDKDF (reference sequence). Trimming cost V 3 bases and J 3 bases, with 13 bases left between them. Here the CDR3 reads CATSSIQPGTDTQYF. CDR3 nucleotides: TGTGCCACCAGCAGTATCCAGCCCGGGACAGATACGCAGTATTTT.

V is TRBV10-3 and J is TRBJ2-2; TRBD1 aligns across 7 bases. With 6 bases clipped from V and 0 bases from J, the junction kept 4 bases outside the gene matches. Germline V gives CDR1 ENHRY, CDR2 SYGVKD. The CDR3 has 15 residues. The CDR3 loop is CAISPQGANTGELFF. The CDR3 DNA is TGTGCCATCAGCCCCCAGGGGGCGAACACCGGGGAGCTGTTTTTT.